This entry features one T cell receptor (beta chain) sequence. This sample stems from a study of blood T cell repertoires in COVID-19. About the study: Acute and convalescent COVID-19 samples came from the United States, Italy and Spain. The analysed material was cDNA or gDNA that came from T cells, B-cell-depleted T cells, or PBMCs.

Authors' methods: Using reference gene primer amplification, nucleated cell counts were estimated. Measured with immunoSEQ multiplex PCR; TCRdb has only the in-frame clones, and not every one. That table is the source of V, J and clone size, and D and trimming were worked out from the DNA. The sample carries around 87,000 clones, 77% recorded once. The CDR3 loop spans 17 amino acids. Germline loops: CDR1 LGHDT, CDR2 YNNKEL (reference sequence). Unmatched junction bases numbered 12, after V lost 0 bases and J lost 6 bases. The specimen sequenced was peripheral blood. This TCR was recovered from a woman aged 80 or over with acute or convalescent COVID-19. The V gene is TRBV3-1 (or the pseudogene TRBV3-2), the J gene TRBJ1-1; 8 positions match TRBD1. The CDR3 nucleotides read TGTGCCAGCAGCCAAGAAGCTAACGCAGGGGGCGTATCTGAAGCTTTCTTT. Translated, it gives CASSQEANAGGVSEAFF.